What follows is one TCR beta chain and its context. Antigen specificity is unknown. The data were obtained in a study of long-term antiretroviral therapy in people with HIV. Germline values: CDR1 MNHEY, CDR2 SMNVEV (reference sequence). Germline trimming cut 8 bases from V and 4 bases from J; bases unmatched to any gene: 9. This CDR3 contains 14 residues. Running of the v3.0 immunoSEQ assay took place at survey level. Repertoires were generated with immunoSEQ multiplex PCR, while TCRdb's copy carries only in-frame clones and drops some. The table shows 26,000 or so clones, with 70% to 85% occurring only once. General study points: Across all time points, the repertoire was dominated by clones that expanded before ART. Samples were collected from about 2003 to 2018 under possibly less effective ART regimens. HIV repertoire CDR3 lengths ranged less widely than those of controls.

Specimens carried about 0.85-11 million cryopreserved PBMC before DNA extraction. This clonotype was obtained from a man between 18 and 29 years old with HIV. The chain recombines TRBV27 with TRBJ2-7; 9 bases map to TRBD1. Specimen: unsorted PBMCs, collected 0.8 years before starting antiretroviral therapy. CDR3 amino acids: CASGTDRGVYEQYF. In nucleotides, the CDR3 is TGTGCCAGCGGTACGGACAGGGGTGTATACGAGCAGTACTTC.